This T cell receptor beta chain derives from a study of T-cell memory formation after mild COVID-19. Study details: Clusters of TCRs were largely donor specific. Study-wide findings and caveats: Clones contracting over day 15 to 85 were CD4/CD8 balanced, with later expanders leaning CD4+. Second-wave clones that peaked on day 37 lacked confirmed SARS-CoV-2 specificity.

5'RACE with constant-segment primers yielded barcoded, UMI-tagged TCR alpha and TCR beta cDNA libraries. Each CDR3 protein is one row after TCRdb ran MiXCR on the 5' RACE reads. The data show 200,000 to 250,000 distinct CDR3 sequences, around 26% seen once. Worth noting for this clonotype: The antigen remains undetermined.

This CDR3 has 14 amino acids. Germline V lookup: CDR1 SGHNT, CDR2 YYREEE (reference sequence). Trimming shortened V by 0 bases and J by 8 bases, and 14 bases separated the two germline ends. The receptor was isolated from an adult woman who had mild COVID-19 (a few samples of this study predate the infection). Cell type and time point are not known. Sequencing used PBMCs or a T cell subset sorted from them (not recorded which). V usage is TRBV5-4 and J usage is TRBJ1-1, with D possibly TRBD1 on 5 matching bases. CDR3: CASSLDAGSYEAFF. In nucleotides, the CDR3 is TGTGCCAGCAGCTTGGATGCAGGGTCGTACGAAGCTTTCTTT.